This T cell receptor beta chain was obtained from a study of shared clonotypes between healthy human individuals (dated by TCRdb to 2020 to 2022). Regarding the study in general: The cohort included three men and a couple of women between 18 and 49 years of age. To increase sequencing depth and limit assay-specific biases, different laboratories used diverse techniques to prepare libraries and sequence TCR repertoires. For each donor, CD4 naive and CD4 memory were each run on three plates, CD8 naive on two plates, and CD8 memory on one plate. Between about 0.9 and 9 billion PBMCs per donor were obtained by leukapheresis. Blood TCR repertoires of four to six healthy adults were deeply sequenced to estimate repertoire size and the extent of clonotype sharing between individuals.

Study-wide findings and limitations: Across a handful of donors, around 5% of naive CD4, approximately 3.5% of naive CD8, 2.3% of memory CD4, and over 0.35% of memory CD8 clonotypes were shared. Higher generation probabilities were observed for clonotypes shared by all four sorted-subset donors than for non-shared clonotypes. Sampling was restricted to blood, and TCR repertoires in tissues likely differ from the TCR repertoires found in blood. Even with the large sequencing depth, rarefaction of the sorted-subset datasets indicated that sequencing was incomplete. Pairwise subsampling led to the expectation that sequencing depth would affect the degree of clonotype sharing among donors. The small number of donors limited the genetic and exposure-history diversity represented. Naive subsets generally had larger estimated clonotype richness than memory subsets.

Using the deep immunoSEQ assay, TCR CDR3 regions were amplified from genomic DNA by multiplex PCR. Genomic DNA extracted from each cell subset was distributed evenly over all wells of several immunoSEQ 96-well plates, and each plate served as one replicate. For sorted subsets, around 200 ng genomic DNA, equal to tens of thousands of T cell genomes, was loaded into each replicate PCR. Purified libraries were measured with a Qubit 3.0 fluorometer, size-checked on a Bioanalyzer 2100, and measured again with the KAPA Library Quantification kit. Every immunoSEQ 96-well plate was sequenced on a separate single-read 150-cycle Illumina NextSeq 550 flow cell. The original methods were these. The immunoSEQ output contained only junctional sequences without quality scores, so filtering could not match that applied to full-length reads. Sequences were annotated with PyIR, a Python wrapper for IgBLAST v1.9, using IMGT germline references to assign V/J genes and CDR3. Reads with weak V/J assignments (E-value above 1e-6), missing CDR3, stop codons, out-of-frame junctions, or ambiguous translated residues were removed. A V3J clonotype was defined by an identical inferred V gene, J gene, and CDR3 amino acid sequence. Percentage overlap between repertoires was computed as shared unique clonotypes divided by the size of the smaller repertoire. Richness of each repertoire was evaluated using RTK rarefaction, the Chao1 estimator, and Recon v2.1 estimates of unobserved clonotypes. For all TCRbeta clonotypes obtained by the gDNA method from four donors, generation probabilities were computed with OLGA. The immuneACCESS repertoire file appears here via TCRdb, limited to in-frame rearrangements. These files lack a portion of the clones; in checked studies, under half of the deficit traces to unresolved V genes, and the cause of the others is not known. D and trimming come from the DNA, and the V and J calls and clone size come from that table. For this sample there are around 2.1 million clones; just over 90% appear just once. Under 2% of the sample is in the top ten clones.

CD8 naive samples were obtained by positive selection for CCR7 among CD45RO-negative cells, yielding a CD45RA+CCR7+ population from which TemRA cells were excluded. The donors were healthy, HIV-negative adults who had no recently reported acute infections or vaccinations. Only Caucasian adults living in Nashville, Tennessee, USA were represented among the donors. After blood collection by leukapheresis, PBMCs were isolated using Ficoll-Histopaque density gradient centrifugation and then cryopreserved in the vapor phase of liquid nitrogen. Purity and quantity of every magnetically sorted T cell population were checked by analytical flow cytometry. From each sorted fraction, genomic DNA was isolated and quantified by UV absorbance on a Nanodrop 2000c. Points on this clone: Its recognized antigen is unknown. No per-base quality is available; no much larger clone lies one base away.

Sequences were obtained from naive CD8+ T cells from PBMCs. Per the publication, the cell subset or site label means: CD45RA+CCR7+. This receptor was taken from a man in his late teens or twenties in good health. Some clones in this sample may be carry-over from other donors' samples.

The CDR3 region: CARSSGRAGYEQYF. The DNA sequence is TGCGCCAGGTCTAGCGGGAGGGCCGGGTACGAGCAGTACTTC. The rearrangement joined TRBV4-1 to TRBJ2-7, with TRBD2 identical over 12 junction bases. Measured from the cysteine to the phenylalanine, the CDR3 is 14 residues long. The kept DNA is CDR3 alone, 42 bases in frame from the first base. The germline V and J ends show losses of 9 bases and 4 bases respectively, and no gene match explains 7 bases of the junction. Sequences MGHRA (CDR1) and YSYEKL (CDR2) are obtained from the germline V gene.